This is a list of T cell receptor beta chains from one sample in a study of monozygotic twins with inflammatory bowel disease. TCRdb reprocessed the 5' RACE reads; each CDR3 protein has one entry and no DNA is given. The sample has some 200,000 distinct CDR3 sequences, and its top ten clones hold more than 7.5%. The sample taken for sequencing was blood. Receptors were obtained from a human donor with ulcerative colitis or Crohn's disease, or a healthy co-twin of an affected twin (not recorded which). Each CDR3 is given with its conserved first and last residue. Fields, in order: J gene, V gene, CDR3 protein.

J: TRBJ2-3; V: TRBV9; CDR3: CASSEDYLADTQYF
J: TRBJ2-6; V: TRBV5-1; CDR3: CASSSGISGANVLTF
J: TRBJ2-5; V: TRBV4-1; CDR3: CASSPLGTSGPTQYF
J: TRBJ2-7; V: TRBV28; CDR3: CASSFPRDRGFSEQYF
J: TRBJ1-1; V: TRBV5-1; CDR3: CASSLNNMGRGTEAFF
J: TRBJ2-7; V: TRBV12-2; CDR3: CASRLARGRLPEQYF
J: TRBJ2-2; V: TRBV14; CDR3: CASSQVGNTGELFF
J: TRBJ2-3; V: TRBV24-1; CDR3: CATSPSDHFTDTQYF
J: TRBJ2-7; V: TRBV20-1; CDR3: CSARGGTGSSYEQYF
J: TRBJ2-5; V: TRBV2; CDR3: CASSEPIAGETQYF
J: TRBJ2-7; V: TRBV7-6; CDR3: CASSLEEGYEQYF
J: TRBJ2-3; V: TRBV28; CDR3: CASSLTQGGPGEQYF
J: TRBJ1-3; V: TRBV7-6; CDR3: CASSQTGGSSGNTIYF
J: TRBJ2-3; V: TRBV20-1; CDR3: CSAQQAGFTDTQYF
J: TRBJ2-7; V: TRBV28; CDR3: CASSLWSLAGGPGEQYF
J: TRBJ2-1; V: TRBV18; CDR3: CASSPGQGVGNEQFF
J: TRBJ1-2; V: TRBV29-1; CDR3: CSVEGQGHGYTF
J: TRBJ1-5; V: TRBV27; CDR3: CASSQGNNQPQHF
J: TRBJ2-5; V: TRBV6-2/TRBV6-3; CDR3: CASRSSPNGRGRETQYF
J: TRBJ2-7; V: TRBV11-2; CDR3: CASSLTSGSSTSYEQYF
J: TRBJ2-7; V: TRBV7-2; CDR3: CASSSGGLRAEQYF
J: TRBJ1-1; V: TRBV12-3/TRBV12-4; CDR3: CASSLRQDTEAFF
J: TRBJ1-2; V: TRBV20-1; CDR3: CSARDYLYGDYGYTF
J: TRBJ2-3; V: TRBV20-1; CDR3: CSAHTSGGADTQYF
J: TRBJ1-1; V: TRBV5-1; CDR3: CASSLNTVGDTEAFF
J: TRBJ2-5; V: TRBV10-3; CDR3: CAISEAWTHQETQYF
J: TRBJ1-6; V: TRBV6-5; CDR3: CASSYFTGGGSPLHF
J: TRBJ2-2; V: TRBV6-5; CDR3: CASSLRVTGELFF
J: TRBJ2-4; V: TRBV29-1; CDR3: CSALGRGNIQYF
J: TRBJ2-7; V: TRBV4-2; CDR3: CASSHAMTGNEQYF
J: TRBJ2-7; V: TRBV7-8; CDR3: CASRPLGLAGVYEQYF
J: TRBJ2-3; V: TRBV11-2; CDR3: CASSLGSLTGELSTDTQYF
J: TRBJ1-1; V: TRBV29-1; CDR3: CSVPQPGRWPEAFF
J: TRBJ2-1; V: TRBV24-1; CDR3: CATSVPPAHNEQFF
J: TRBJ1-3; V: TRBV5-1; CDR3: CASSLGSSGGVNTIYF